This T cell receptor beta chain was profiled in a study of early T cells in non-severe SARS-CoV-2 infection. For the study at large: Sequencing was performed on bulk RNA from unsorted whole blood, leaving chains unpaired.

Details on this clonotype: Its target is unknown.

As part of library construction, unique molecular identifiers were attached to individual cDNA molecules. Each CDR3 protein gets one entry after TCRdb re-called the 5' RACE reads with MiXCR. The sample has some 45,000 distinct CDR3 sequences, around a tenth seen once. Findings and caveats of the study: Matching results from VDJdb favored anti-spike CD8 responses, leaving private and CD4 specificities undetected.

The CDR3 has 12 residues. V shed 4 bases and J shed 2 bases, with 5 bases lying between them. The germline V gene encodes CDR1 SGHRS and CDR2 YFSETQ. This clonotype was sampled from an adult who was a healthcare worker with PCR-confirmed SARS-CoV-2 infection or an uninfected control (not recorded which). The sequences come from whole blood, collected at baseline. The V call is TRBV5-1, the J call TRBJ2-3, with D unclear. The CDR3: CASSPPTDTQYF. The CDR3 DNA follows: TGCGCCAGCAGCCCCCCCACAGATACGCAGTATTTT. Supplemented by reference TRBV5-1 and TRBJ2-3, the full variable domain reads KAGVTQTPRYLIKTRGQQVTLSCSPISGHRSVSWYQQTPGQGLQFLFEYFSETQRNKGNFPGRFSGRQFSNSRSEMNVSTLELGDSALYLCASSPPTDTQYFGPGTRLTVL.